This TCR beta chain originates from a study of identical twins. Study conclusions and caveats: Insertion counts were lower in abundant cord blood beta clonotypes, a trend that memory repertoires did not show. It was out-of-frame TCR alpha sharing in monozygotic twins that models underestimated.

Germline-derived CDR1 and CDR2 are MNHEY and SVGEGT. The junction had 7 bases not matched to a gene; V was cut back by 6 bases and J by 0 bases. CDR3 size: 15 residues. Carrying unique molecular identifiers, the cDNA also gained a universal primer site through template switching. From the 5' RACE reads, TCRdb called clonotypes with MiXCR, one entry per CDR3 protein. The sample includes about 240,000 distinct CDR3 sequences, over 9.5% seen only once; the top ten take 8% to 10%. A few counts support this clonotype. Its antigen is not known. The TCR was taken from a man aged 45-65 years in good health. V gene TRBV6-2 or TRBV6-3 combines with J gene TRBJ2-7; 8 nucleotides line up with TRBD2. The sequenced material came from memory T cells sorted from blood. CDR3 sequence: CASRKTSGSSYEQYF. CDR3 nucleotides: TGTGCCAGCAGGAAAACTAGCGGCAGCTCCTACGAGCAGTACTTC.